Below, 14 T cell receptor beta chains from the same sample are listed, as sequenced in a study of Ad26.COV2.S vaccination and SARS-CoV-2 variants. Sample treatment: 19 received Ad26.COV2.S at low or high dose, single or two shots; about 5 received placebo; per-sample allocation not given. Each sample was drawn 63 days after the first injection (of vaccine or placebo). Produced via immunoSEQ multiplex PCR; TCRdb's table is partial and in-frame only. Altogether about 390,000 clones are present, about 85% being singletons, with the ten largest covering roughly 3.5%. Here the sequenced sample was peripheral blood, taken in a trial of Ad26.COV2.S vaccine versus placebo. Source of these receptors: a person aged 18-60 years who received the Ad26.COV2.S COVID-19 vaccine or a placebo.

CDR3 bases: TGCGCCAGCTCCTTACAGGGAGCTAACTATGGCTACACCTTC. Translation: CASSLQGANYGYTF. The rearrangement joins TRBV5-1 to TRBJ1-2; perhaps TRBD1 as D (6 bases). Trimming removed 7 bases at V and 0 bases at J, with 13 bases between. The CDR3 is 14 residues long. In germline, CDR1 is SGHRS, CDR2 YFSETQ.

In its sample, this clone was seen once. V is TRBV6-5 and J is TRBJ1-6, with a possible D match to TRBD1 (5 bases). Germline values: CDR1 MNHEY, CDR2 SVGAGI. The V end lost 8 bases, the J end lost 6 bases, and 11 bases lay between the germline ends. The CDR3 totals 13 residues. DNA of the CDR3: TGTGCCAGCGTCGACAGTCTTAATTCACCCCTCCACTTT. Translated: CASVDSLNSPLHF.

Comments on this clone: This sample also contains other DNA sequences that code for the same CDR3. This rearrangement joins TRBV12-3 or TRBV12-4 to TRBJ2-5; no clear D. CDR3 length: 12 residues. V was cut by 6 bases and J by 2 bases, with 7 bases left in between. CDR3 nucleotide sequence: TGTGCCAGCAGCCCCGGGCAAGAGACCCAGTACTTC. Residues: CASSPGQETQYF.

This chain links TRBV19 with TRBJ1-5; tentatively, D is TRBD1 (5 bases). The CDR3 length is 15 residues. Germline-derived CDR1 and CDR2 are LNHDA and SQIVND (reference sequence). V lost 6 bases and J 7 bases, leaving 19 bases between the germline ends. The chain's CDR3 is CASSLGAAGEQPQHF. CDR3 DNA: TGTGCCAGTAGCCTCGGGGCAGCGGGGGAGCAGCCCCAGCATTTT.

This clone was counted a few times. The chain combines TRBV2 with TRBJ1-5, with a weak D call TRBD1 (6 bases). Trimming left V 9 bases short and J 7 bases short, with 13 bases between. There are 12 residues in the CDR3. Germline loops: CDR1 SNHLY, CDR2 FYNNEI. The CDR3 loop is CASLGQRQPQHF. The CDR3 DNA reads TGTGCCAGTCTTGGACAGCGACAGCCCCAGCATTTT.

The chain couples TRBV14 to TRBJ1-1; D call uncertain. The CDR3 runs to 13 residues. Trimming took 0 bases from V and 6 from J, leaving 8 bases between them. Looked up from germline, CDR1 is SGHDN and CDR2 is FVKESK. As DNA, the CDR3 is TGTGCCAGCAGCCAAGAATTGGACGCTGAAGCTTTCTTT. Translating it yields CASSQELDAEAFF.

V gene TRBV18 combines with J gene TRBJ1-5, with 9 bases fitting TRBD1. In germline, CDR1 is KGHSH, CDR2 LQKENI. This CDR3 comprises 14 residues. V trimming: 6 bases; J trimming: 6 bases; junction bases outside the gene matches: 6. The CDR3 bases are TGTGCCAGCTCCGGAGACAGGGGGGGTCAGCCCCAGCATTTT. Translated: CASSGDRGGQPQHF.

The CDR3 region is CASSLVGEGYNEQFF. The CDR3 DNA reads as TGTGCCAGCAGCTTAGTGGGGGAAGGTTACAATGAGCAGTTCTTC. This sequence joins TRBV7-2 and TRBJ2-1; D is perhaps TRBD1 or TRBD2 (5 bases each). Germline loops: CDR1 SGHTA, CDR2 FQGNSA. CDR3 size: 15 residues. V lost 1 base and J lost 4, with 11 bases in between.

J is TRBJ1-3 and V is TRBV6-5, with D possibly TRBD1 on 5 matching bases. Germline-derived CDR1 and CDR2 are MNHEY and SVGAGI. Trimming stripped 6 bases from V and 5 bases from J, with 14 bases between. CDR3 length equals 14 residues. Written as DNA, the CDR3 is TGTGCCAGCAGCAACGACAGCTGGAGAAACACCATATATTTT. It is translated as CASSNDSWRNTIYF.

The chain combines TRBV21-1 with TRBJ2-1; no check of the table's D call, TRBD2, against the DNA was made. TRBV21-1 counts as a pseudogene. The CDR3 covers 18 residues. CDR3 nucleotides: TGTGCCAGCAGCAAAGAGGGACTAGCGGGGCCATCCAACAATGAGCAGTTCTTC. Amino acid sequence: CASSKEGLAGPSNNEQFF.

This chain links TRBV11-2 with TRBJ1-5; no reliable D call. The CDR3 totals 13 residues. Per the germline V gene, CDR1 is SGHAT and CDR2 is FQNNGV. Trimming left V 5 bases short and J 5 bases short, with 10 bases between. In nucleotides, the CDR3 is TGTGCCAGCAGCAAAAGCGGGTATCAGCCCCAGCATTTT. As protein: CASSKSGYQPQHF.

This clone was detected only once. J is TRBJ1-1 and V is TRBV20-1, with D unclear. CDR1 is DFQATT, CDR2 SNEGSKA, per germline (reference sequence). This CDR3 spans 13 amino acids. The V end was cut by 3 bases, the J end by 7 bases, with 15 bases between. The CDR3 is CSASLGGNSEAFF. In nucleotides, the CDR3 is TGCAGTGCTAGTTTGGGCGGGAATAGTGAAGCTTTCTTT.

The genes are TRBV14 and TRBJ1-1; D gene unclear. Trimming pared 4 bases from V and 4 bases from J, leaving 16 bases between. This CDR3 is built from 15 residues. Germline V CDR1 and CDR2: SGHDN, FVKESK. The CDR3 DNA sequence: TGTGCCAGCAGCCCGTTAACGGTCCGTGTCACTGAAGCTTTCTTT. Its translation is CASSPLTVRVTEAFF.

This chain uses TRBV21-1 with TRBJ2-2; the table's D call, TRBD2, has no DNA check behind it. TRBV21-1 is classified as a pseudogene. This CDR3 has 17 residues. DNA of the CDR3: TGTGCCAGCAGCAAAGTTGGCGGGGGCCGCTACACCGGGGAGCTGTTTTTT. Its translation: CASSKVGGGRYTGELFF.